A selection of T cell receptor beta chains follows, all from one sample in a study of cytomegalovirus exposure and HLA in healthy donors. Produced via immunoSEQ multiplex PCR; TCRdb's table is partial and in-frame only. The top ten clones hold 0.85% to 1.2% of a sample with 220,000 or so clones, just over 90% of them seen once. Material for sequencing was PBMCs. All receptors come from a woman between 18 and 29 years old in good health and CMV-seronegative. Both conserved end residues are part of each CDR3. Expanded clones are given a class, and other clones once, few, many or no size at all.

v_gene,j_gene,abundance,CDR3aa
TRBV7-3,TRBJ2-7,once,CASSDAKPEQYF
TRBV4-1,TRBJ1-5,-,CASTLGRTGQQPQHF
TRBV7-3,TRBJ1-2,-,CASSSPPQGARAF
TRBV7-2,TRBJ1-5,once,CASSLGRVGNQPQHF
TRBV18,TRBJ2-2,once,CASSPSRLASGGELFF
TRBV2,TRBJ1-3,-,CASSGTLLQGSGNTIYF
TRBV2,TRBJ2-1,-,CASRIKASINEQFF
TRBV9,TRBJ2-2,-,CASSVDGRAVGELFF
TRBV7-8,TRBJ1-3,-,CASSLGTSGNTIYF
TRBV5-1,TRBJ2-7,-,CASSLSVGFVGDEQYF
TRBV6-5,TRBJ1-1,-,CASSNMDRGFAEAFF
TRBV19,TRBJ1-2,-,CASSRDSSNYGYTF
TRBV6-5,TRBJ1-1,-,CASSPSRVSNTEAFF
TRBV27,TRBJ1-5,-,CASSGQGALGNQPQHF
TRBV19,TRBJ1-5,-,CASRTGLNQPQHF
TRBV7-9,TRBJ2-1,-,CASSLKASGDNEQFF
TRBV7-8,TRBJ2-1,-,CASSTRLGGDNEQFF
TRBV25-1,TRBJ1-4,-,CASSPATTNEKLFF
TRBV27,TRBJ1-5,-,CASRRQGDSNQPQHF
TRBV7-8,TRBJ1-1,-,CASSLIPGLNTEAFF
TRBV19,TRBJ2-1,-,CASHIAGEINEQFF
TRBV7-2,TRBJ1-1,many,CASSLAVAGLREAFF
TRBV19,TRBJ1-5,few,CASSKGTLGPRQPQHF
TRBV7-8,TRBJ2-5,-,CASSRTGGETQYF
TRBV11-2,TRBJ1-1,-,CASSPNPGSGTEAFF
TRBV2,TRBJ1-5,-,CASSEARQGNQPQHF
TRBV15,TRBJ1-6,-,CATSEGSRGFNSPLHF
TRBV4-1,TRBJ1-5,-,CASSQVWGGNQPQHF
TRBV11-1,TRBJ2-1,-,CASSGRDRGQGGKFF
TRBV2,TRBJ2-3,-,CASKRTPSTDTQYF
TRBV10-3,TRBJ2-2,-,CAISESSPAGVTGELFF
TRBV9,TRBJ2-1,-,CASSPVGGLAARNEQFF
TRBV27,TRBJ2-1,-,CASSFPGLGSNEQFF
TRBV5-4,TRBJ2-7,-,CASSPGTAYEQYF
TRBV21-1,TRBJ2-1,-,CASSQGITSYNEQFF
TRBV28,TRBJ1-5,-,CASSVTGGYSNQPQHF
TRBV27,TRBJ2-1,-,CASSLVQRNEQFF
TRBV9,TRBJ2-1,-,CASSPGVAGNEQFF
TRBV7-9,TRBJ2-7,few,CASSPAPTGRLDEQYF
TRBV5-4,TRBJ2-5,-,CASSLRGLAGNQETQYF
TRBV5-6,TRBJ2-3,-,CASSHRVIEAADTQYF
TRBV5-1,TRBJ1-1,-,CASSLDLGDRGLLAPYTEAFF
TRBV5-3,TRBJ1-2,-,CARSHRDGHPNYGYTF
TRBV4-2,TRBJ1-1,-,CASSQDSRTDTQAFF
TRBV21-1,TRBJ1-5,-,CASSSRTGQPQHF
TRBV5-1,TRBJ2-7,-,CASSLRAGFSYEQYF
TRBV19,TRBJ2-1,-,CASSSTRKGNEQFF
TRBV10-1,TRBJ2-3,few,CASSANTDTQYF